This T cell receptor (beta chain) was retrieved from a study of T-cell memory formation after mild COVID-19. About the study: The study found TCR clusters largely donor specific.

Study findings and constraints: Largely, contracting CD4+ clones fell within CM and EM, and contracting CD8+ clones within EMRA.

This clonotype was seen only a few times. Its antigen is currently unknown. 5'RACE with constant-segment primers built TCRalpha and TCRbeta cDNA libraries with UMIs. MiXCR was run by TCRdb on the 5' RACE reads, yielding one entry per CDR3 protein. Altogether roughly 250,000 distinct CDR3 sequences are present, roughly 17% being singletons, with the ten largest covering approximately 3.5%. Per germline, CDR1 SGHKS and CDR2 YYEKEE (reference sequence). This CDR3 comprises 15 residues. V was pared by 2 bases and J by 10 bases, with 19 bases between. The clonotype was recovered from a young man who had mild COVID-19 (a few samples of this study predate the infection). Cell type and time point are not known. Input material: PBMCs or a T cell subset sorted from them (not recorded which). The rearrangement links TRBV5-5 to TRBJ2-1, with D perhaps matching TRBD1 (6 bases). The CDR3 loop reads CASSFGQSGEREQFF. In DNA form, the CDR3 reads TGTGCCAGCAGCTTCGGACAATCAGGGGAAAGGGAGCAGTTCTTC.